Listed below are T cell receptor beta chains from one sample, sequenced in a study of cytomegalovirus exposure and HLA in healthy donors. Only in-frame clones appear in the TCRdb table, and some are missing; sequencing was by immunoSEQ multiplex PCR. The repertoire holds about 130,000 clones, with approximately 82% as singletons. Sequenced sample: PBMCs. The receptors here all came from a man aged 25 to 45 in good health and CMV-seropositive. Both conserved end residues are trimmed from each CDR3. Each record gives: V gene, D gene, clone size, CDR3 length, CDR3 protein. D genes are given only for firm matches. A clone size is listed for some rows: how often the clone was seen (once, few, many), or a class if it is expanded.

TRBV7-9 TRBD2 . 14 ASSSGLAGWSGELF
TRBV11-2 . . 14 ASSLDGSYGTDTQY
TRBV7-3 . . 13 ASSLSPGSTDTQY
TRBV4-3 . . 13 ASSQDAGGSTEAF
TRBV2 . . 12 ASILDSKVGPQH
TRBV19 TRBD2 . 13 ACSLGGGAWETQY
TRBV9 TRBD2 . 13 ASSVDQREYNEQF
TRBV7-2 TRBD2 . 14 ASSLGRLAGVSEQY
TRBV19 . . 15 ASSIRGGREISYEQY
TRBV4-1 TRBD2 . 13 ASSPPTSGRETQY
TRBV9 TRBD2 . 11 ASSPRGVGEQY
TRBV30 . . 12 ASSRGGGYDEQF
TRBV29-1 TRBD2 . 11 SVAPSGAETQY
TRBV29-1 . . 10 SVELSGYEQY
TRBV7-2 TRBD2 . 13 ASSRRGEGYNEQF
TRBV27 TRBD1 . 14 ASSSYRGVRNQPQH
TRBV2 TRBD2 . 13 ASRPLAGGPGEQF
TRBV28 TRBD2 . 14 ASSQIRSGTGNEQF
TRBV29-1 . . 15 SVEDRGRANSGNTIY
TRBV10-3 . . 11 ATQGVYVYGYT
TRBV6-5 . . 13 ASSYSEEGPYGYT
TRBV29-1 TRBD1 . 11 SAQTGLNTEAF
TRBV5-1 TRBD2 many 15 ASSLDTSGVFSYEQY
TRBV11-2 TRBD1 . 14 ASSLDTGGITDTQY
TRBV11-1 TRBD1 . 13 ASSRGMTGEVEQY
TRBV5-5 TRBD1 . 15 ASSLEGTGGYNYGYT
TRBV5-6 . . 12 ASRKGLKNTEAF
TRBV18 . . 14 ASSPTGRGSNQPQH